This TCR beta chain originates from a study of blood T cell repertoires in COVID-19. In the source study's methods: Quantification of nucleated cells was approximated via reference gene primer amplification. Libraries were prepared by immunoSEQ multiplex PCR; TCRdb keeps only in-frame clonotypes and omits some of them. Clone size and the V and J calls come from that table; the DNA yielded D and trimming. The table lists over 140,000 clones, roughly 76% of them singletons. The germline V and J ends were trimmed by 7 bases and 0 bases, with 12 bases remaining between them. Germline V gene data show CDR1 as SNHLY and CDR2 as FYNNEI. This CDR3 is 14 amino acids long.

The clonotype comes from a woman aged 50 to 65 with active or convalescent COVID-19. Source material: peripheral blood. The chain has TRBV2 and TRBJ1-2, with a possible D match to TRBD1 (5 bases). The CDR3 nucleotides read TGTGCCAGCAAAGGGGCAGCGACTAACTATGGCTACACCTTC. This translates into CASKGAATNYGYTF.